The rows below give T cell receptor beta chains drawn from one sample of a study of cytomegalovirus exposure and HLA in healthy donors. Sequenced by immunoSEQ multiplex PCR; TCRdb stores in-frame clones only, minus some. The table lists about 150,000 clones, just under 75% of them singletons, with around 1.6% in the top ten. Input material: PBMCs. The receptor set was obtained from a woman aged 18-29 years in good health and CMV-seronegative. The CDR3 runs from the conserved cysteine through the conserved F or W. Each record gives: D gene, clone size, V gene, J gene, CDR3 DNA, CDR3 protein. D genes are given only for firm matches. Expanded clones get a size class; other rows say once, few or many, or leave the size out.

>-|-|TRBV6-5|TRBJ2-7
TGTGCCAGCAGTTCTTTGGGCCTAAAAATAGAGCAGTACTTC
CASSSLGLKIEQYF
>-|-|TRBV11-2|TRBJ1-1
TGTGCCAGCAGCTTAAATGCAGGGGACACTGAAGCTTTCTTT
CASSLNAGDTEAFF
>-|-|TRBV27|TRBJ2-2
TGTGCCAGCTTCGATACGGCGAACACCGGGGAGCTGTTTTTT
CASFDTANTGELFF
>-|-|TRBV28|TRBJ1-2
TGTGCCAGCAGTTCCCCCCCGGGTGCTAACTATGGCTACACCTTC
CASSSPPGANYGYTF
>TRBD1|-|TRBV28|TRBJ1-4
TGTGCCAGCACCTCAGCGGGACAGGGTACAGAAAAACTGTTTTTT
CASTSAGQGTEKLFF
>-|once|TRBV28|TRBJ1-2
TGTGCCAGCAGCAGTACAGTGAACTATGGCTACACCTTC
CASSSTVNYGYTF
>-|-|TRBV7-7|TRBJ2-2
TGTGCTAGCAGCTTAGGTTCGGGGAGGAGCACCGGGGAGCTGTTTTTT
CASSLGSGRSTGELFF
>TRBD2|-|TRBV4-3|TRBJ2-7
TGCGCCAGCAGCCAAACCTATGCGGGGGGGCGCGAGCAGTACTTC
CASSQTYAGGREQYF
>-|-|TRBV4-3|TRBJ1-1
TGCGCCAGCAGTCTATACGAGAACACTGAAGCTTTCTTT
CASSLYENTEAFF
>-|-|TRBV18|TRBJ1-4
TGTGCCAGCTCACCATCAGGGATGGAGGAAAAACTGTTTTTT
CASSPSGMEEKLFF
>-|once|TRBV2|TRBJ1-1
TGTGCCAGCAGGGGCGCGGGAATGACAGCTTTCTTT
CASRGAGMTAFF
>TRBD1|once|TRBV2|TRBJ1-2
TGTGCCAGCAGTTGGACAGGGACCCATGGCTACACCTTC
CASSWTGTHGYTF
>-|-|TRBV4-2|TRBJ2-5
TGTGCCAGCAGCCATGAGACTAGTGGCCAAGAGACCCAGTACTTC
CASSHETSGQETQYF
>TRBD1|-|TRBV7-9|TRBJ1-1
TGTGCCAGCGTGGACAGGGGGCGAGGTAACACTGAAGCTTTCTTT
CASVDRGRGNTEAFF
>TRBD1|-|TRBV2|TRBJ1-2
TGTGCCAGCAGAACCGGGACAGGGACCCCCTATGGCTACGCCTTC
CASRTGTGTPYGYAF
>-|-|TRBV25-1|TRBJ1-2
TGTGCCAGCAGTGAACCTGGGGCAGGTGCTAACTATGGCTACACCTTC
CASSEPGAGANYGYTF
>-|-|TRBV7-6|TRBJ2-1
TGTGCCAGCAGCTTAGAACAGTACAATGAGCAGTTCTTC
CASSLEQYNEQFF
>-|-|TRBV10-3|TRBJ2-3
TGTGCCATCAGTGTAGGGGGGGCGCCGACAGATACGCAGTATTTT
CAISVGGAPTDTQYF
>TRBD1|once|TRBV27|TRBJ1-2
TGTGCCAGCACAACAGGGGTAGGCAACTATGGCTACACCTTC
CASTTGVGNYGYTF
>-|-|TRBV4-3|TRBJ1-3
TGCGCCAGCAGCCAAGATTCCGTCGGGAACTCTGGAAACACCATATATTTT
CASSQDSVGNSGNTIYF
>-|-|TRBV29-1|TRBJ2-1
TGCAGCGTTGAGAGGAGCAGCAATGAGCAGTTCTTC
CSVERSSNEQFF
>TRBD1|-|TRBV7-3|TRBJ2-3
TGTGCCAGCAGCCCCGCCGGGACAGGGGGTCCCTCCACAGATACGCAGTATTTT
CASSPAGTGGPSTDTQYF
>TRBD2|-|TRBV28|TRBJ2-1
TGTGCCAGCAGCGGTAGGAGCGGGGGGGCAAATGAGCAGTTCTTC
CASSGRSGGANEQFF
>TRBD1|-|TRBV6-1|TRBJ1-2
TGTGCCAGCAGCGGACAGGGGGTTGCTGGCTACACCTTC
CASSGQGVAGYTF
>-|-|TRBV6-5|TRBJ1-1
TGTGCCAGCAGTTACCTTGGCATAGCTTTCTTT
CASSYLGIAFF
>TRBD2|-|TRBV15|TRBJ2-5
TGTGCCACCAGCTGGAGACTAGCGGGGCCCCTGGAGGAGACCCAGTACTTC
CATSWRLAGPLEETQYF
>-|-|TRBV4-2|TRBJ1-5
TGTGCCAGCAGCCAAGCAGGTCCCAATCAGCCCCAGCATTTT
CASSQAGPNQPQHF
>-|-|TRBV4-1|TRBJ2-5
TGCGCCAGCAGCCAAGCCGGGATACTACAAGAGACCCAGTACTTC
CASSQAGILQETQYF
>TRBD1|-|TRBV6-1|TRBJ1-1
TGTGCCAGCAGAGATAAGGGACAGCTGAACACTGAAGCTTTCTTT
CASRDKGQLNTEAFF
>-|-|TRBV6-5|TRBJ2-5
TGTGCCAGCAGTTACCCCCCGCAGGTGTACTTC
CASSYPPQVYF
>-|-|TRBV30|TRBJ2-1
TGTGCCTGGAGTGTACGGGAGTCTAGTGAGCAGTTCTTC
CAWSVRESSEQFF
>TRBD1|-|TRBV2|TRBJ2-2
TGTGCCAGCAGGAAACAGGGGAATTCGAACGGGGAGCTGTTTTTT
CASRKQGNSNGELFF
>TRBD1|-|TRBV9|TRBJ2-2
TGTGCCAGCAGCCCACAGGGGGCAGTCGGGGAGCTGTTTTTT
CASSPQGAVGELFF
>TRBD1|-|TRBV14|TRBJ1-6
TGTGCCAGCAGTCAGATGACAGGGGGCAGTAATTCATCCCTCCACTTT
CASSQMTGGSNSSLHF
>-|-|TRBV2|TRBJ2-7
TGTGCCAGCAGTGGGGTGTTGGGCGGGTCCCGGCTCTACGAGCAGTACTTC
CASSGVLGGSRLYEQYF
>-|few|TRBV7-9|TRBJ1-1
TGTGCCAGCAGCTCCTACCCGACGGCCGGGAAAGGAGCTTTCTTT
CASSSYPTAGKGAFF
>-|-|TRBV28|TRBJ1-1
TGTGCCAGCAGTCAATTCAGGTTGAACACTGAAGCTTTCTTT
CASSQFRLNTEAFF
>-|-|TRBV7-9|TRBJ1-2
TGTGCCAGCAGCCCGGACTGGGGTCTCGACTATGGCTACACCTTC
CASSPDWGLDYGYTF
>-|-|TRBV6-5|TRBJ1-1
TGTGCCAGCAGTACCCTACAGGGAAGGAACACTGAAGCTTTCTTT
CASSTLQGRNTEAFF
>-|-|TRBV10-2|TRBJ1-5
TGCGCCAGCAGTGAGGTGAGTCAGCCCCAGCATTTT
CASSEVSQPQHF
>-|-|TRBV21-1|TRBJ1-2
TGTGCCAACGTACTCAAATTCTGCTACACCTTC
CANVLKFCYTF
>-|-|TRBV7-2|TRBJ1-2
TGTGCCAGCAGCTTAGGACAGGCGGGAGCTAACTATGGCTACACCTTC
CASSLGQAGANYGYTF
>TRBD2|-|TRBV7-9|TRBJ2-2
TGTGCCAGCAGGGGACTAGCAAACACCGGGGAGCTGTTTTTT
CASRGLANTGELFF
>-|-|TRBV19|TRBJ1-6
TGTGCCAGTTCTTCAGGGACAAGCTCCTATAATTCACCCCTCCACTTT
CASSSGTSSYNSPLHF
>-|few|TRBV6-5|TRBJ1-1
TGTGCCAGCAGTCACAGGGAGAACACTGAAGCTTTCTTT
CASSHRENTEAFF
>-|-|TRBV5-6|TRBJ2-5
TGTGCCAGCAGCTCCCGGGAGACCCAGTACTTC
CASSSRETQYF
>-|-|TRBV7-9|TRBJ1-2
TGTGCCAGCGGAGTCGGGTCCTATGGCTACACCTTC
CASGVGSYGYTF
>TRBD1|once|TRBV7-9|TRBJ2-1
TGTGCCAGCAGCTTAGCAGACAGGGTCATCTTC
CASSLADRVIF
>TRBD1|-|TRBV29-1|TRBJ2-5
TGCAGCGTTGGAAGGACAGGCGGGGAGACCCAGTACTTC
CSVGRTGGETQYF
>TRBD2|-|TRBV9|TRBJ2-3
TGTGCCAGCAGCGTCTCTAGCGGACACCCCACAGATACGCAGTATTTT
CASSVSSGHPTDTQYF
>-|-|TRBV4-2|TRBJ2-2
TGTGCCAGCAGCCAAGACGACAGGTCCTTCTTAGGGGGGGAGCTGTTTTTT
CASSQDDRSFLGGELFF
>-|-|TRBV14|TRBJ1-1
TGTGCCAGCAGCCAAGTGGCAGGGGCGGGCACTGAAGCTTTCTTT
CASSQVAGAGTEAFF
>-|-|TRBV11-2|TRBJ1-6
TGTGCCAGCAGCTTAGTTCAGGACATAAGGTCACCCCTCCACTTT
CASSLVQDIRSPLHF
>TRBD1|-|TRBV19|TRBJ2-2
TGTGCCACCTCACAAACCGGGACAGGGGCGGGCGGGGAGCTGTTTTTT
CATSQTGTGAGGELFF
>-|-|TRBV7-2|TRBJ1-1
TGTGCCAGCAGCTTACGAAGGACACTTAACACTGAAGCTTTCTTT
CASSLRRTLNTEAFF
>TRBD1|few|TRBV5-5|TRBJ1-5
TGTGCCAGCTCCCAAGGGGGCGGACAGCCCCAGCATTTT
CASSQGGGQPQHF
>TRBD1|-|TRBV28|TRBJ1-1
TGTGCCAGCAGTTTATCCCCCGGACAGGGTGCAGAAGCTTTCTTT
CASSLSPGQGAEAFF
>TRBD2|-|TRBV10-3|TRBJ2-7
TGTGCCATCAGTGAACGCGGGGGGGCGCGGGAGCAGTACTTC
CAISERGGAREQYF